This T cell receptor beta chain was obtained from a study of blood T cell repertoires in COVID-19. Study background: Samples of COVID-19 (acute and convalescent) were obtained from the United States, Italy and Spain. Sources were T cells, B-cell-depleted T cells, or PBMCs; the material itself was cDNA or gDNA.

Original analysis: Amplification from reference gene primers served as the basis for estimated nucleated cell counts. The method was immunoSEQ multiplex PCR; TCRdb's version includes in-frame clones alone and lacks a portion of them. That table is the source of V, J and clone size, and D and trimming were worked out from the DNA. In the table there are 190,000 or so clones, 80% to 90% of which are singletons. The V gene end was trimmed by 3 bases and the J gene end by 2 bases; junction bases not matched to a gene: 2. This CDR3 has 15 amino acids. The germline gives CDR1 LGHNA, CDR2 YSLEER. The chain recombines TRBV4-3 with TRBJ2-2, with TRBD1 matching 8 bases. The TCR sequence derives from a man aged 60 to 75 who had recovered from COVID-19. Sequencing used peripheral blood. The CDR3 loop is CASSHRGPNTGELFF. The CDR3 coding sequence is TGCGCCAGCAGCCACAGGGGGCCCAACACCGGGGAGCTGTTTTTT.